Below, 11 T cell receptor beta chains from the same sample are listed, as sequenced in a study of neurological immune-mediated disorders. TCRdb processed the 5' RACE reads anew with MiXCR; each CDR3 protein has one entry. The profile shows 95,000 or so distinct CDR3 sequences, 3.5% to 4% of them singletons. The sequenced sample consisted of PBMCs. Receptors originate from a woman younger than 35 with multiple sclerosis.

This clonotype showed up many times. The CDR3: CASSLRGGMNTEAFF. CDR3 nucleotides: TGCGCCAGCAGCTTGAGAGGAGGGATGAACACTGAAGCTTTCTTT. This rearrangement joins TRBV5-1 to TRBJ1-1; no clear D gene. The germline V gene encodes CDR1 SGHRS and CDR2 YFSETQ. Trimming took off 1 base at V and 0 bases at J, with 10 bases between the two ends. This CDR3 has 15 residues.

This clonotype was recorded at least ten times. The chain joins TRBV5-8 to TRBJ1-1; D unresolved. This CDR3 region has 15 residues. Trimming pared 4 bases from V and 1 base from J, leaving 14 bases between. Germline values: CDR1 SGHTS, CDR2 YDEGEE. The CDR3 region is CASSHFSGENTEAFF. The CDR3 coding sequence is TGTGCCAGCAGCCATTTTTCCGGGGAGAACACTGAAGCTTTCTTT.

This clonotype was found a few times. The chain links TRBV28 to TRBJ1-1; 8 bases match TRBD1. Trimming removed 3 bases from V and 5 bases from J; junction bases left unmatched: 8. This CDR3 has 15 residues. Germline-derived CDR1 and CDR2 are MDHEN and SYDVKM. The CDR3 sequence: CASSFLRQGRTEAFF. In nucleotides, the CDR3 is TGTGCCAGCAGTTTTCTCCGACAGGGGAGAACTGAAGCTTTCTTT.

In its sample, this clonotype was seen many times. The chain couples TRBV20-1 to TRBJ1-5; TRBD1 aligns across 8 bases. This CDR3 has 15 amino acids. The germline V gene has CDR1 DFQATT and CDR2 SNEGSKA (reference sequence). Germline trimming cut 3 bases from V and 2 bases from J; bases unmatched to any gene: 6. The CDR3 DNA sequence: TGCAGTGCTAGGGGCGGACAGGGAGGCAATCAGCCCCAGCATTTT. This gives the protein CSARGGQGGNQPQHF.

Only a few counts were recorded for this clonotype. This chain joins TRBV5-1 and TRBJ1-1; no clear D. V was trimmed by 0 bases and J by 4 bases, leaving 10 bases between them. Germline-derived CDR1 and CDR2 are SGHRS and YFSETQ. This CDR3 is 14 amino acids long. CDR3 coding DNA: TGCGCCAGCAGCTTGGATCCGGTGGTCACTGAAGCTTTCTTT. The encoded protein is CASSLDPVVTEAFF.

This clonotype was picked up many times. The V gene is TRBV20-1, the J gene TRBJ2-2; D uncertain. The CDR3 contains 15 residues. V was trimmed by 6 bases and J by 4 bases, leaving 18 bases between them. CDR1 is DFQATT and CDR2 is SNEGSKA in the germline V gene (reference sequence). The CDR3 loop is CSAKSGRWGTGELFF. The DNA of the CDR3 is TGCAGTGCCAAGTCGGGTCGGTGGGGCACCGGGGAGCTGTTTTTT.

Ten or more counts support this clonotype. CDR3 sequence (DNA): TGTGCCATCACCTCTGACAGGGGGTACACTGAAGCTTTCTTT. This codes for CAITSDRGYTEAFF. This chain links TRBV10-3 with TRBJ1-1; 9 nucleotides line up with TRBD1. After removal of 7 bases from V and 3 bases from J, the junction contained 6 bases not matched to a gene. Germline V gives CDR1 ENHRY, CDR2 SYGVKD. This CDR3 contains 14 residues.

This clonotype was picked up many times. CDR3 sequence: CASSQTGDEQFF. The CDR3 DNA sequence: TGTGCCAGCTCGCAGACAGGGGATGAGCAGTTCTTC. V gene TRBV18 combines with J gene TRBJ2-1; TRBD1 matches at 8 bases. V lost 6 bases to trimming and J lost 8 bases; unmatched junction nucleotides: 3. Germline-derived CDR1 and CDR2 are KGHSH and LQKENI. The CDR3 length is 12 residues.

The sample holds a few counts of this clonotype. This clone may be a read error of a much larger clone one base away. Given the absence of the conserved phenylalanine or tryptophan at the CDR3 end, a read error is likely. The chain uses TRBV12-3 or TRBV12-4 and TRBJ1-2; D is ambiguous. The V end was cut by 6 bases, the J end by 3 bases, with 11 bases between. This CDR3 is built from 13 residues. Here the CDR3 reads CASSLGWDYGYTV. The DNA of the CDR3 is TGTGCCAGCAGCCTAGGTTGGGACTATGGCTACACCGTC.

This clonotype appeared many times. The chain is built from TRBV5-1 and TRBJ1-2; 10 nucleotides match TRBD1. CDR1 and CDR2 (germline): SGHRS, YFSETQ. The V and J ends lost 4 bases and 3 bases, in that order; junction bases with no gene match: 6. The length of the CDR3 is 15 residues. The CDR3 DNA reads TGCGCCAGCAGCGACGGACAGGGGGGATACTATGGCTACACCTTC. Protein: CASSDGQGGYYGYTF.

This clonotype was picked up many times. The rearrangement joins TRBV11-2 to TRBJ2-7; TRBD1 agrees at 8 bases. The CDR3 consists of 14 residues. Germline lookup yields CDR1 SGHAT and CDR2 FQNNGV. V shed 4 bases, J shed 6 bases, and the junction held 8 bases outside the gene matches. CDR3 region: CASSSLQGALEQYF. As DNA, the CDR3 is TGTGCCAGCAGCTCATTGCAGGGGGCTCTCGAGCAGTACTTC.